These 11 T cell receptor beta chains originate from one sample sequenced in a study of cytomegalovirus exposure and HLA in healthy donors. The PCR was carried out with 60 Vbeta primers and 13 Jbeta primers. The protocol was immunoSEQ multiplex PCR, while the TCRdb copy is restricted to in-frame clones and leaves out a portion. Here the sample spans about 160,000 clones, about 78% being singletons. Sequences were obtained from PBMCs. The receptors here all came from a male donor in good health and CMV-seronegative.

The V call is TRBV30, the J call TRBJ1-4, with D possibly matching TRBD1 (5 bases). The CDR3 loop spans 14 amino acids. Trimming left V 0 bases short and J 7 bases short, with 12 bases between. Germline CDR1 is GTSNPN and CDR2 is SVGIG (reference sequence). CDR3 nucleotide sequence: TGTGCCTGGAGTGTATCGGGGGGTAGTGAAAAACTGTTTTTT. This gives the protein CAWSVSGGSEKLFF.

CDR3 amino acids: CASSVTALRTSTDTQYF. The CDR3 bases are TGTGCCAGCAGCGTAACCGCTTTACGTACAAGCACAGATACGCAGTATTTT. The chain links TRBV7-9 to TRBJ2-3, with D unclear. This CDR3 is 17 amino acids long. The V gene's germline CDR1 is SEHNR and CDR2 FQNEAQ (reference sequence). V was pared by 5 bases and J by 0 bases, with 18 bases between.

The chain joins TRBV6-5 to TRBJ2-7; 7 nucleotides match TRBD2. Germline V CDR1 and CDR2: MNHEY, SVGAGI. V lost 0 bases to trimming and J lost 5 bases; unmatched junction nucleotides: 4. This CDR3 has 14 amino acids. CDR3 region: CASSYSRGSNEQYF. The CDR3 DNA sequence: TGTGCCAGCAGTTACTCGCGGGGGAGCAACGAGCAGTACTTC.

The rearrangement links TRBV4-2 to TRBJ2-3, with TRBD2 matching 13 bases. With V trimmed by 3 bases and J by 4 bases, 4 bases remained unmatched. The CDR3 spans 16 residues. Germline CDR1 reads LGHNA; CDR2 reads YNFKEQ. Written as DNA, the CDR3 is TGTGCCAGCAGCCAGGGTACTAGCGGGGGGGCAGATACGCAGTATTTT. Protein sequence: CASSQGTSGGADTQYF.

J is TRBJ2-1 and V is TRBV4-3; D not certain. The CDR3 is 15 amino acids. V gave up 0 bases and J gave up 7 bases, with 13 bases separating them. The germline CDR1 and CDR2 sequences are LGHNA and YSLEER. The CDR3 protein is CASSQEWPGNNEQFF. DNA of the CDR3: TGCGCCAGCAGCCAAGAATGGCCAGGTAATAATGAGCAGTTCTTC.

The V and J genes are TRBV27 and TRBJ1-2; 8 bases agree with TRBD1. CDR1 is MNHEY and CDR2 is SMNVEV in the germline V gene (reference sequence). J lost 3 bases, V lost 6 bases, and 9 bases had no gene match. The CDR3 covers 15 residues. The chain's CDR3 is CASSRSGGADYGYTF. CDR3 DNA: TGTGCCAGCAGCCGATCAGGGGGCGCAGACTATGGCTACACCTTC.

This clone came up once. V is TRBV7-9 and J is TRBJ2-1, with 8 bases matching TRBD1. J gave up 8 bases and V 1 base, and 13 bases lay outside the gene matches. The CDR3 has 17 residues. The germline V gene encodes CDR1 SEHNR and CDR2 FQNEAQ (reference sequence). The CDR3, as DNA: TGTGCCAGCAGCTTAGTGGGACAGGCCAAAACCCGCCATGAGCAGTTCTTC. Translation gives CASSLVGQAKTRHEQFF.

This rearrangement joins TRBV7-9 to TRBJ1-4; 7 nucleotides align to TRBD1. The CDR3 extends over 13 amino acids. Germline V lookup: CDR1 SEHNR, CDR2 FQNEAQ (reference sequence). The ends lost 8 bases at V and 8 bases at J; junction bases unmatched: 8. CDR3 region: CASGLTGDEKLFF. As DNA, the CDR3 is TGTGCCAGCGGGCTCACAGGGGACGAAAAACTGTTTTTT.

The rearrangement links TRBV30 to TRBJ1-1, with D uncertain. This CDR3 comprises 13 residues. V gave up 8 bases and J gave up 2 bases, with 15 bases separating them. The germline gives CDR1 GTSNPN, CDR2 SVGIG (reference sequence). The CDR3 region is CASPSRSNTEAFF. DNA of the CDR3: TGTGCCAGCCCAAGTCGGTCCAACACTGAAGCTTTCTTT.

The genes are TRBV19 and TRBJ2-2; 11 bases fit TRBD2. The CDR3 runs 15 residues. The germline V gene encodes CDR1 LNHDA and CDR2 SQIVND (reference sequence). V lost 8 bases to trimming and J lost 0 bases; unmatched junction nucleotides: 2. The CDR3 DNA reads TGTGCCAGTGGGACTAGCGGCTCGAACACCGGGGAGCTGTTTTTT. Protein sequence: CASGTSGSNTGELFF.

The V gene is TRBV15, the J gene TRBJ2-1, with TRBD2 as a possible D gene (6 bases). The CDR3 covers 14 residues. The germline gives CDR1 LNHNV, CDR2 YYDKDF (reference sequence). V shed 3 bases and J shed 12 bases, with 18 bases lying between them. The CDR3 bases are TGTGCCACCAGCAGCTGGGATATGCGGGGAGGGCAGTTCTTC. Its protein is CATSSWDMRGGQFF. The whole variable domain, remainder taken from reference TRBV15 and TRBJ2-1, is DAMVIQNPRYQVTQFGKPVTLSCSQTLNHNVMYWYQQKSSQAPKLLFHYYDKDFNNEADTPDNFQSRRPNTSFCFLDIRSPGLGDTAMYLCATSSWDMRGGQFFGPGTRLTVL.